What follows are 25 T cell receptor beta chains derived from one specimen sequenced in a study of human T cells and chemical hapten exposure. TCRdb called the RACE reads again in MiXCR, with one record for every CDR3 protein. The data show approximately 30,000 distinct CDR3 sequences, more than 5% seen once. Time point indicated: patch test 3, about 24 weeks after DPC sensitization. Treatment specified: therapeutic diphenylcyclopropenone sensitization with weekly scalp DPC. Sequenced here: whole blood, sampled in connection with sensitization to the hapten diphenylcyclopropenone (DPC). These receptors were taken from a man aged 25 to 40 with alopecia areata. Some clones in this sample may be carry-over from other donors' samples.

The table lists this clonotype with many counts. Mismatch with germline at one junction end may stem from a read error. This chain uses TRBV7-2 with TRBJ1-1, with 7 bases fitting TRBD1. Germline CDR1 reads SGHTA; CDR2 reads FQGNSA. The CDR3 is 13 amino acids. CDR3 protein: CASRLGGGTEAFF. CDR3 bases: TGTGCCAGCAGGTTAGGGGGCGGCACTGAAGCTTTCTTT.

This clonotype was found many times. This sequence joins TRBV12-3 or TRBV12-4 and TRBJ2-5; D gene ambiguous. The CDR3 consists of 15 residues. Trimming took off 2 bases at V and 2 bases at J, with 12 bases between the two ends. CDR3 DNA sequence: TGTGCCAGCAGTTTACTTGGCACAGTACAAGAGACCCAGTACTTC. Translating gives CASSLLGTVQETQYF.

This clonotype was seen repeatedly, ten times or more. The chain links TRBV29-1 to TRBJ2-7; the match to TRBD2 covers 7 bases. CDR1 is SQVTM and CDR2 is ANQGSEA in the germline V gene. The V gene end was trimmed by 7 bases and the J gene end by 5 bases; junction bases not matched to a gene: 11. This CDR3 region has 13 residues. CDR3 nucleotides: TGCAGCGCGCGGGAGACGGACCTAAACGAGCAGTACTTC. This sequence encodes CSARETDLNEQYF.

The table lists this clonotype with a few counts. The gene calls are TRBV6-1 and TRBJ2-1; a possible D gene is TRBD2 (6 bases). Trimming took 0 bases from V and 9 from J, leaving 15 bases between them. Per germline, CDR1 MNHNS and CDR2 SASEGT. The CDR3 has 15 amino acids. The CDR3 DNA follows: TGTGCCAGCAGTGAAGCTGCCCAGGAAGCGGGTGAGCAGTTCTTC. Residues: CASSEAAQEAGEQFF.

This clonotype was recorded at least ten times. The chain combines TRBV5-1 with TRBJ1-5; 7 nucleotides match TRBD1. This CDR3 is 16 amino acids long. CDR1 is SGHRS, CDR2 YFSETQ, per germline. The V and J ends lost 4 bases and 2 bases, in that order; junction bases with no gene match: 9. CDR3 residues: CASSPGTVSGNQPQHF. CDR3 DNA sequence: TGCGCCAGCAGCCCCGGGACAGTCTCGGGCAATCAGCCCCAGCATTTT.

This clonotype was seen many times. The chain combines TRBV30 with TRBJ2-7; possibly TRBD1 for D (6 bases). The V end lost 5 bases, the J end lost 2 bases, and 10 bases lay between the germline ends. There are 12 residues in the CDR3. From germline, CDR1 is GTSNPN and CDR2 SVGIG (reference sequence). This CDR3 is CAWHGQTYEQYF. The CDR3 nucleotides read TGTGCCTGGCACGGACAGACCTACGAGCAGTACTTC. Complete variable domain (other parts from reference TRBV30 and TRBJ2-7): SQTIHQWPATLVQPVGSPLSLECTVEGTSNPNLYWYRQAAGRGLQLLFYSVGIGQISSEVPQNLSASRPQDRQFILSSKKLLLSDSGFYLCAWHGQTYEQYFGPGTRLTVT.

The table lists this clonotype with many counts. The chain combines TRBV19 with TRBJ2-7, with D possibly TRBD1 on 5 matching bases. Between the trimmed V and J ends, which lost 5 bases and 1 base, there was a span of 15 bases. Germline CDR1 reads LNHDA; CDR2 reads SQIVND (reference sequence). The CDR3 runs to 15 residues. CDR3 nucleotides: TGTGCCAGTAGTCCGACAGATCTAAGGTCCTACGAGCAGTACTTC. Its translation: CASSPTDLRSYEQYF.

This clonotype was seen at least ten times. V and J are TRBV15 and TRBJ1-1; D not resolved. This CDR3 contains 15 residues. Deletions cut 3 bases from V and 4 bases from J, with 15 bases between. CDR1 is LNHNV and CDR2 is YYDKDF in the germline V gene (reference sequence). The CDR3 is CATSSLLGVPTEAFF. Written as DNA, the CDR3 is TGTGCCACCAGCAGCCTACTCGGCGTACCCACTGAAGCTTTCTTT.

This clonotype was seen at least ten times. The chain employs TRBV5-6 and TRBJ2-7; 10 positions match TRBD2. Per the germline V gene, CDR1 is SGHDT and CDR2 is YYEEEE. With V trimmed by 6 bases and J by 2 bases, 5 bases remained unmatched. CDR3 length equals 14 residues. The chain's CDR3 is CASTFSGRPYEQYF. CDR3 in DNA: TGTGCCAGCACCTTTAGCGGGAGGCCCTACGAGCAGTACTTC.

This clonotype qualifies as medium-sized (0.01 to 0.1%). The chain uses TRBV12-3 or TRBV12-4 and TRBJ2-3, with D maybe TRBD2 (6 bases). Trimming removed 2 bases at V and 1 base at J, with 13 bases between. This CDR3 has 16 residues. CDR3 in DNA: TGTGCCAGCAGTTTAAAGGGCTCTAGCGGCACAGATACGCAGTATTTT. Its protein is CASSLKGSSGTDTQYF.

This clonotype was counted ten times or more. This rearrangement joins TRBV2 to TRBJ1-4; tentative D call: TRBD1 (6 bases). The CDR3 is 16 amino acids. The germline gives CDR1 SNHLY, CDR2 FYNNEI. The germline V and J ends were trimmed by 6 bases and 5 bases, with 19 bases remaining between them. CDR3 amino acids: CASSVGQGNENEKLFF. The CDR3, as DNA: TGTGCCAGCAGCGTGGGGCAGGGGAATGAAAATGAAAAACTGTTTTTT.

Ten or more counts support this clonotype. J is TRBJ2-1 and V is TRBV7-2; the D is unclear. Germline values: CDR1 SGHTA, CDR2 FQGNSA. Deletions cut 3 bases from V and 6 bases from J, with 6 bases between. CDR3 length equals 12 residues. The CDR3 loop reads CASSFNRNEQFF. CDR3 DNA sequence: TGTGCCAGCAGCTTTAACCGCAATGAGCAGTTCTTC.

There are many counts of this clonotype. The J gene is TRBJ2-4, the V gene TRBV3-1, with D perhaps matching TRBD2 (6 bases). There are 15 residues in the CDR3. Between the trimmed V and J ends, which lost 4 bases and 7 bases, there was a span of 17 bases. Germline V lookup: CDR1 LGHDT, CDR2 YNNKEL (reference sequence). For the CDR3, the DNA is TGTGCCAGCAGCCCCAGCAGTGGAGGGAGGAACATTCAGTACTTC. Residues: CASSPSSGGRNIQYF.

This clonotype was recorded a few times. This CDR3 is CASSSETGELFF. The CDR3, as DNA: TGTGCCAGCAGCTCCGAAACCGGGGAGCTGTTTTTT. The rearrangement links TRBV11-2 to TRBJ2-2; D remains ambiguous. From germline, CDR1 is SGHAT and CDR2 FQNNGV. Trimming pared 4 bases from V and 5 bases from J, leaving 5 bases between. The CDR3 consists of 12 residues.

This clonotype was observed many times. V usage is TRBV5-6 and J usage is TRBJ1-1; D unresolved. CDR3 length equals 16 residues. Germline V gene lookup returns CDR1 SGHDT and CDR2 YYEEEE. V was clipped by 0 bases and J by 1 base, with 13 bases between them. The CDR3 loop is CASSLAADSRNTEAFF. For the CDR3, the DNA is TGTGCCAGCAGCTTGGCGGCAGATAGCCGGAACACTGAAGCTTTCTTT.

J is TRBJ2-2 and V is TRBV12-3 or TRBV12-4, with TRBD2 identical over 7 bases. Trimming at V came to 6 bases and at J to 1 base, leaving 5 bases not matched to a gene. The CDR3 totals 15 residues. DNA for the CDR3: TGTGCCAGCAGCCGAGCGGGAAGGAACACCGGGGAGCTGTTTTTT. This encodes CASSRAGRNTGELFF.

This clonotype was seen ten or more times. The chain recombines TRBV6-6 with TRBJ1-1; D not resolved. Germline CDR1 is MNHNY and CDR2 is SVGAGI (reference sequence). The CDR3 is 16 amino acids. V was cut by 6 bases and J by 6 bases, with 23 bases left in between. CDR3 region: CASRPQGLGSSPEAFF. Written as DNA, the CDR3 is TGTGCCAGCAGGCCACAAGGGCTGGGAAGCTCACCTGAAGCTTTCTTT.

This clonotype was seen ten or more times. The rearrangement uses TRBV9 and TRBJ1-2, with 8 bases lining up with TRBD1. With V trimmed by 2 bases and J by 6 bases, 15 bases remained unmatched. The CDR3 runs to 17 residues. The V gene's germline CDR1 is SGDLS and CDR2 YYNGEE. CDR3 loop: CASSVVSKDREGNGYTF. CDR3 sequence (DNA): TGTGCCAGCAGCGTCGTATCAAAGGACAGGGAGGGGAATGGCTACACCTTC. Filled out from reference TRBV9 and TRBJ1-2, the complete variable domain reads DSGVTQTPKHLITATGQRVTLRCSPRSGDLSVYWYQQSLDQGLQFLIQYYNGEERAKGNILERFSAQQFPDLHSELNLSSLELGDSALYFCASSVVSKDREGNGYTFGSGTRLTVV.

J is TRBJ2-7 and V is TRBV4-3; D gene uncertain. The V gene's germline CDR1 is LGHNA and CDR2 YSLEER. The germline V and J ends were trimmed by 0 bases and 4 bases, with 13 bases remaining between them. The CDR3 contains 15 residues. CDR3 sequence (DNA): TGCGCCAGCAGCCAAGAGGGCTGGCTAGGATACGAGCAGTACTTC. Translation gives CASSQEGWLGYEQYF.

In its sample, this clonotype was seen many times. The chain uses TRBV29-1 and TRBJ2-5; a weak D match, TRBD2 (5 bases). This CDR3 is built from 11 residues. Germline V gene lookup returns CDR1 SQVTM and CDR2 ANQGSEA. Trimming took off 4 bases at V and 2 bases at J, with 5 bases between the two ends. CDR3 nucleotide sequence: TGCAGCGTTGGGGAGCAAGAGACCCAGTACTTC. It specifies CSVGEQETQYF.

This clonotype showed up many times. The DNA of the CDR3 is TGTGCCAGCAGCTCCGGACAGGGAAACTACGAGCAGTACTTC. It is translated as CASSSGQGNYEQYF. The V call is TRBV27, the J call TRBJ2-7; TRBD1 matches at 8 bases. This CDR3 region has 14 residues. Germline loops: CDR1 MNHEY, CDR2 SMNVEV (reference sequence). The ends lost 6 bases at V and 3 bases at J; junction bases unmatched: 7.

This clonotype has at least ten counts. The CDR3 nucleotides are TGTGCCAGCAGCCAACTGGGACAGGGGTACGGCGGCTACACCTTC. This gives the protein CASSQLGQGYGGYTF. V is TRBV3-1 and J is TRBJ1-2; 10 bases map to TRBD1. V shed 2 bases and J 8 bases; nucleotides not matched to a gene: 8. The CDR3 length is 15 residues. The V gene's germline CDR1 is LGHDT and CDR2 YNNKEL (reference sequence).

This clonotype showed up many times. This chain connects TRBV20-1 to TRBJ2-2, with D unresolved. The germline gives CDR1 DFQATT, CDR2 SNEGSKA (reference sequence). There are 17 residues in the CDR3. Deletions cut 3 bases from V and 0 bases from J, with 17 bases between. DNA of the CDR3: TGCAGTGCTAGGGGCCTTGTCAATTCCGCGAACACCGGGGAGCTGTTTTTT. Its translation: CSARGLVNSANTGELFF.

This clonotype was found many times. The chain combines TRBV5-1 with TRBJ2-1, with TRBD1 identical over 8 bases. The germline V gene encodes CDR1 SGHRS and CDR2 YFSETQ. The V segment lost 0 bases and the J segment 0 bases; nucleotides outside the gene matches: 8. The CDR3 is 18 residues long. CDR3 residues: CASSLEVRGLFSYNEQFF. In DNA form, the CDR3 reads TGCGCCAGCAGCTTGGAGGTCAGGGGGCTATTCTCCTACAATGAGCAGTTCTTC.

This clonotype has at least ten counts. This chain links TRBV5-1 with TRBJ2-7; TRBD1 matches at 7 bases. The V and J ends lost 0 bases and 2 bases, in that order; junction bases with no gene match: 8. This CDR3 is 16 amino acids long. Per the germline V gene, CDR1 is SGHRS and CDR2 is YFSETQ. CDR3 residues: CASSLDYRGSPYEQYF. DNA for the CDR3: TGCGCCAGCAGCTTGGATTACAGGGGCAGCCCCTACGAGCAGTACTTC.